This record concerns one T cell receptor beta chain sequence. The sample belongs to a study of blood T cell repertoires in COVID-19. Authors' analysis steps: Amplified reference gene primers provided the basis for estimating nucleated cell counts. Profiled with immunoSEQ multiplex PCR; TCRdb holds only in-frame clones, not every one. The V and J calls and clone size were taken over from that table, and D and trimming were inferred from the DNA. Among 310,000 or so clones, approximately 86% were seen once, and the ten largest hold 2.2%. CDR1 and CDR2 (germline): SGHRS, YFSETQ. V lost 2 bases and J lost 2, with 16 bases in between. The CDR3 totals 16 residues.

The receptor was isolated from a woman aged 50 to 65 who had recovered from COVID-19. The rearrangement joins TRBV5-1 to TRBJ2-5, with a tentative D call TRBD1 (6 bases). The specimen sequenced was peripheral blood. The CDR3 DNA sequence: TGCGCCAGCAGCTTTAAGTCTTCGACAGGACAAGAGACCCAGTACTTC. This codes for CASSFKSSTGQETQYF.